This is a list of T cell receptor beta chains from one sample in a study of cytotoxic CD8 clonotypes in ibrutinib-treated CLL. The data were produced by immunoSEQ multiplex PCR, yet TCRdb's version contains in-frame clones alone and is incomplete. The top ten hold roughly 17% of the sample, which has 35,000 or so clones, over 70% seen once. The input for sequencing was PBMCs, taken at disease progression, from a patient treated with ibrutinib. These receptors came from a human donor with chronic lymphocytic leukemia. Each CDR3 is given with its conserved first and last residue. The order of the fields is CDR3 DNA, CDR3 protein, J gene, clone size, D gene, V gene. The D gene is left open where the match is weak. Where a row states a size, it is once, few, many or the class of an expanded clone; other rows omit it.

cdr3_nt: TGTGCCAGCAGTGAACTCGTAGGGGGTGGGGATGGCTACACCTTC; cdr3_aa: CASSELVGGGDGYTF; j_call: TRBJ1-2; clone_size: NA; d_call: NA; v_call: TRBV25-1
cdr3_nt: TGTGCCAGCAGCACTCTAGCGGGGGGCCCCCGCACGCAGTATTTT; cdr3_aa: CASSTLAGGPRTQYF; j_call: TRBJ2-3; clone_size: NA; d_call: TRBD2; v_call: TRBV7-6
cdr3_nt: TGCGCCAGCAGCCAAGCCCCGCCGGCTAGGTACGAGCAGTACTTC; cdr3_aa: CASSQAPPARYEQYF; j_call: TRBJ2-7; clone_size: NA; d_call: NA; v_call: TRBV4-1
cdr3_nt: TGCGCCAGCAGCCAGGACAGGGGGAGGACAGATACGCAGTATTTT; cdr3_aa: CASSQDRGRTDTQYF; j_call: TRBJ2-3; clone_size: few; d_call: TRBD1; v_call: TRBV4-1
cdr3_nt: TGTGCCACCAGCAGAGACGCCCCTGGGAGGGCGTACGAGCAGTACTTC; cdr3_aa: CATSRDAPGRAYEQYF; j_call: TRBJ2-7; clone_size: NA; d_call: TRBD2; v_call: TRBV15
cdr3_nt: TGTGCCAGTAGTATGGGGAATACAAACATTCAGTACTTC; cdr3_aa: CASSMGNTNIQYF; j_call: TRBJ2-4; clone_size: NA; d_call: NA; v_call: TRBV19
cdr3_nt: TGTGCCAGCAGTCAATCGGGGGTCTACGAGCAGTACTTC; cdr3_aa: CASSQSGVYEQYF; j_call: TRBJ2-7; clone_size: NA; d_call: NA; v_call: TRBV6-5
cdr3_nt: TGTGCCAGCAGGTTTTCGGTCGAGCAGTACTTC; cdr3_aa: CASRFSVEQYF; j_call: TRBJ2-7; clone_size: many; d_call: NA; v_call: TRBV2
cdr3_nt: TGTGCCACCAACCCGGGGCGGACAGGAGCCGCCGGGGCCAACGTCCTGACTTTC; cdr3_aa: CATNPGRTGAAGANVLTF; j_call: TRBJ2-6; clone_size: NA; d_call: TRBD1; v_call: TRBV15
cdr3_nt: TGTGCCAGCACCGGGATTGCAACTAATGAAAAACTGTTTTTT; cdr3_aa: CASTGIATNEKLFF; j_call: TRBJ1-4; clone_size: NA; d_call: NA; v_call: TRBV6-1
cdr3_nt: TGTGCCAGCAGCCCCCTTCGACAGTATGGCTACACCTTC; cdr3_aa: CASSPLRQYGYTF; j_call: TRBJ1-2; clone_size: NA; d_call: NA; v_call: TRBV7-9
cdr3_nt: TGTGCCAGCAGCCAAGACCGCCTGGGGAATAAGGACGAGCAGTACTTC; cdr3_aa: CASSQDRLGNKDEQYF; j_call: TRBJ2-7; clone_size: NA; d_call: NA; v_call: TRBV14
cdr3_nt: TGTGCCAGCATGTGGACCTCTGGAAACACCATATATTTT; cdr3_aa: CASMWTSGNTIYF; j_call: TRBJ1-3; clone_size: once; d_call: NA; v_call: TRBV6-6
cdr3_nt: TGCGCCAGCAGCGTGGACGGACAGGGTACTGAAGCTTTCTTT; cdr3_aa: CASSVDGQGTEAFF; j_call: TRBJ1-1; clone_size: NA; d_call: TRBD1; v_call: TRBV5-1
cdr3_nt: TGTGCCAGTAGTATCCGGGCAGGCGCAATGAACACTGAAGCTTTCTTT; cdr3_aa: CASSIRAGAMNTEAFF; j_call: TRBJ1-1; clone_size: NA; d_call: NA; v_call: TRBV19
cdr3_nt: TGTGCCAGCAGCGTAGTGGGGAGCGGGGGGGCCGCAGATACGCAGTATTTT; cdr3_aa: CASSVVGSGGAADTQYF; j_call: TRBJ2-3; clone_size: NA; d_call: TRBD2; v_call: TRBV9
cdr3_nt: TGTGCCAGCAGCCCGGGAGGGGCCCCCCCCTATGGCTACACCTTC; cdr3_aa: CASSPGGAPPYGYTF; j_call: TRBJ1-2; clone_size: NA; d_call: NA; v_call: TRBV11-2
cdr3_nt: TGTGCCAGCACCTACCAAGAGACCCAGTACTTC; cdr3_aa: CASTYQETQYF; j_call: TRBJ2-5; clone_size: NA; d_call: NA; v_call: TRBV7-9
cdr3_nt: TGCGCCAGCAGCTTGGACCGGAGGGAGACCCAGTACTTC; cdr3_aa: CASSLDRRETQYF; j_call: TRBJ2-5; clone_size: NA; d_call: NA; v_call: TRBV5-1
cdr3_nt: TGTGCCAGCAGTTACTCCCCCAGGGGATCCTACGAGCAGTACTTC; cdr3_aa: CASSYSPRGSYEQYF; j_call: TRBJ2-7; clone_size: few; d_call: NA; v_call: TRBV6-5
cdr3_nt: TGCAGCGTACGGGGGAGAGATGGCTACACCTTC; cdr3_aa: CSVRGRDGYTF; j_call: TRBJ1-2; clone_size: NA; d_call: NA; v_call: TRBV29-1
cdr3_nt: TGCGCCAGCAGCCGGGACGGAAAAAACATTCAGTACTTC; cdr3_aa: CASSRDGKNIQYF; j_call: TRBJ2-4; clone_size: NA; d_call: NA; v_call: TRBV10-2
cdr3_nt: TGTGCCAGCAGTAAAGACAAGACAGGGGGCACCTCCTACGAGCAGTACTTC; cdr3_aa: CASSKDKTGGTSYEQYF; j_call: TRBJ2-7; clone_size: NA; d_call: TRBD1; v_call: TRBV6-1
cdr3_nt: TGCGCCAGCAGCCAACGGCTAGCGGGGGGGGTCGGGTACCCAGATACGCAGTATTTT; cdr3_aa: CASSQRLAGGVGYPDTQYF; j_call: TRBJ2-3; clone_size: NA; d_call: TRBD2; v_call: TRBV4-1
cdr3_nt: TGCGCCAGCAGCTTGGTACAGCCGCAAGAGACCCAGTACTTC; cdr3_aa: CASSLVQPQETQYF; j_call: TRBJ2-5; clone_size: NA; d_call: NA; v_call: TRBV5-1
cdr3_nt: TGTGCCAGCAGCTTGGACGGCCCTGACGGCGAGCAGTACTTC; cdr3_aa: CASSLDGPDGEQYF; j_call: TRBJ2-7; clone_size: NA; d_call: NA; v_call: TRBV7-8
cdr3_nt: TGTGCCAGCAGCCCGGGCCTGGGAGATACGCAGTATTTT; cdr3_aa: CASSPGLGDTQYF; j_call: TRBJ2-3; clone_size: few; d_call: NA; v_call: TRBV6-4
cdr3_nt: TGTGCCAGCAGCTTGGAGGGGGGCCGCTCCTACAATGAGCAGTTCTTC; cdr3_aa: CASSLEGGRSYNEQFF; j_call: TRBJ2-1; clone_size: few; d_call: NA; v_call: TRBV5-4
cdr3_nt: TGTGCCAGCAGTTTTACAGGGCCCCCCTTGTCCCACGAGCAGTACTTC; cdr3_aa: CASSFTGPPLSHEQYF; j_call: TRBJ2-7; clone_size: NA; d_call: NA; v_call: TRBV27
cdr3_nt: TGCGCCAGCAGCCAAGATAGGGGCCGCTCCTATAATTCACCCCTCCACTTT; cdr3_aa: CASSQDRGRSYNSPLHF; j_call: TRBJ1-6; clone_size: NA; d_call: NA; v_call: TRBV4-1
cdr3_nt: TGCGCCAGCAGTCAGGCGGGGGAAAAACTGTTTTTT; cdr3_aa: CASSQAGEKLFF; j_call: TRBJ1-4; clone_size: NA; d_call: NA; v_call: TRBV5-1
cdr3_nt: TGTGCCAGCAGCTTGGGATATGGGACAATGAACACTGAAGCTTTCTTT; cdr3_aa: CASSLGYGTMNTEAFF; j_call: TRBJ1-1; clone_size: NA; d_call: NA; v_call: TRBV5-6
cdr3_nt: TGTGCTAGTGGTCCCGACAGGCCACCCTATGGCTACACCTTC; cdr3_aa: CASGPDRPPYGYTF; j_call: TRBJ1-2; clone_size: NA; d_call: NA; v_call: TRBV12-5
cdr3_nt: TGCGCCAGCAGTGCGCCAGGGTCTTATCAGGACGAGCAGTACTTC; cdr3_aa: CASSAPGSYQDEQYF; j_call: TRBJ2-7; clone_size: NA; d_call: NA; v_call: TRBV10-2
cdr3_nt: TGTGCCAGCAGCCAAGAGATGAACAGAGTGGGTCAGCCCCAGCATTTT; cdr3_aa: CASSQEMNRVGQPQHF; j_call: TRBJ1-5; clone_size: once; d_call: NA; v_call: TRBV5-4
cdr3_nt: TGTGCCTCCAAGGAGGGTCCCAGGGCGCAGTATTTT; cdr3_aa: CASKEGPRAQYF; j_call: TRBJ2-3; clone_size: once; d_call: NA; v_call: TRBV6-1
cdr3_nt: TGCGCCAGCAGCTTGGTGGGACAGGGGTCCAAACTATTCAACACTGAAGCTTTCTTT; cdr3_aa: CASSLVGQGSKLFNTEAFF; j_call: TRBJ1-1; clone_size: NA; d_call: TRBD1; v_call: TRBV5-1
cdr3_nt: TGCGCCAGCAGCTTGGCCGGACAGGGAAGCACTGAAGCTTTCTTT; cdr3_aa: CASSLAGQGSTEAFF; j_call: TRBJ1-1; clone_size: NA; d_call: TRBD1; v_call: TRBV5-1
cdr3_nt: TGCGCCAGCAGTGAGTGGGAAGCGGGGGATTACAATGAGCAGTTCTTC; cdr3_aa: CASSEWEAGDYNEQFF; j_call: TRBJ2-1; clone_size: few; d_call: TRBD2; v_call: TRBV10-1
cdr3_nt: TGCGCCAGTTCCACCCTTGGCGAAGAGACCCAGTACTTC; cdr3_aa: CASSTLGEETQYF; j_call: TRBJ2-5; clone_size: few; d_call: NA; v_call: TRBV10-1
cdr3_nt: TGTGCCAGTAGTATAGGGCAGGGGCGCGGATTCGATGGCTACACCTTC; cdr3_aa: CASSIGQGRGFDGYTF; j_call: TRBJ1-2; clone_size: NA; d_call: NA; v_call: TRBV19
cdr3_nt: TGCGCCAGCAGCCAAGAACCCACCTACGGAAACACCATATATTTT; cdr3_aa: CASSQEPTYGNTIYF; j_call: TRBJ1-3; clone_size: NA; d_call: NA; v_call: TRBV4-1
cdr3_nt: TGTGCCAGTAGTGGAAGAGGGACTAGCGGGGGGGCCAGGCGTAATGAGCAGTTCTTC; cdr3_aa: CASSGRGTSGGARRNEQFF; j_call: TRBJ2-1; clone_size: NA; d_call: TRBD2; v_call: TRBV19
cdr3_nt: TGTGCCAGCAGCCAAGATGCCGGGACTGAAGCTTTCTTT; cdr3_aa: CASSQDAGTEAFF; j_call: TRBJ1-1; clone_size: few; d_call: NA; v_call: TRBV14
cdr3_nt: TGCGCCAGCAGCTTGCGGGGGAGCACTGAAGCTTTCTTT; cdr3_aa: CASSLRGSTEAFF; j_call: TRBJ1-1; clone_size: NA; d_call: NA; v_call: TRBV5-1
cdr3_nt: TGTGCCAGCAGTTACCAGCGCCCATTCGACGACAATGAGCAGTTCTTC; cdr3_aa: CASSYQRPFDDNEQFF; j_call: TRBJ2-1; clone_size: few; d_call: NA; v_call: TRBV6-5
cdr3_nt: TGTGCCAGCAGCCGGGGAGCGGGGGCAGATACGCAGTATTTT; cdr3_aa: CASSRGAGADTQYF; j_call: TRBJ2-3; clone_size: NA; d_call: TRBD2; v_call: TRBV9